A selection of T cell receptor beta chains follows, all from one sample in a study of radiation and T cells in renal cell carcinoma. The protocol was immunoSEQ multiplex PCR, while the TCRdb copy is restricted to in-frame clones and leaves out a portion. The sample contains roughly 21,000 clones, roughly half of which appear only once. The specimen was tumor tissue, collected from a patient whose treatment was nephrectomy without radiotherapy. The origin of the receptors is a human donor with renal cell carcinoma. Both conserved end residues are trimmed from each CDR3. D genes are given only for firm matches.

V gene: TRBV4-3; CDR3 length: 13; J gene: TRBJ1-1; D gene: .; CDR3 protein: ASSQDWAGETEAF
V gene: TRBV5-1; CDR3 length: 14; J gene: TRBJ2-1; D gene: TRBD2; CDR3 protein: ASSRSSGVSYNEQF
V gene: TRBV27; CDR3 length: 12; J gene: TRBJ1-1; D gene: TRBD1; CDR3 protein: ASSLRQGLTEAF
V gene: TRBV27; CDR3 length: 14; J gene: TRBJ2-7; D gene: TRBD1; CDR3 protein: ASTALGTGGLREQY
V gene: TRBV4-3; CDR3 length: 13; J gene: TRBJ1-4; D gene: TRBD1; CDR3 protein: ASSQDRGGNEKLF
V gene: TRBV30; CDR3 length: 13; J gene: TRBJ1-6; D gene: .; CDR3 protein: AWSGGERWNSPLH
V gene: TRBV5-4; CDR3 length: 13; J gene: TRBJ2-1; D gene: .; CDR3 protein: ASSRGQSSYNEQF
V gene: TRBV11-2; CDR3 length: 14; J gene: TRBJ2-1; D gene: .; CDR3 protein: ASSDINREGGSRQF
V gene: TRBV5-1; CDR3 length: 15; J gene: TRBJ2-1; D gene: TRBD2; CDR3 protein: ASSWAGLAGGNNEQF
V gene: TRBV30; CDR3 length: 10; J gene: TRBJ1-1; D gene: .; CDR3 protein: AWRGVGGSAF
V gene: TRBV7-9; CDR3 length: 12; J gene: TRBJ2-7; D gene: .; CDR3 protein: ASSLVPGNYEQY
V gene: TRBV7-2; CDR3 length: 10; J gene: TRBJ2-5; D gene: .; CDR3 protein: ASTGGGETQY
V gene: TRBV9; CDR3 length: 12; J gene: TRBJ1-4; D gene: .; CDR3 protein: ASSPPTANEKLF
V gene: TRBV9; CDR3 length: 18; J gene: TRBJ2-6; D gene: TRBD2; CDR3 protein: ASSVATGLAGSSGANVLT
V gene: TRBV4-1; CDR3 length: 11; J gene: TRBJ2-7; D gene: .; CDR3 protein: ASSHGPYYEQY
V gene: TRBV19; CDR3 length: 13; J gene: TRBJ1-3; D gene: .; CDR3 protein: ASSGQSSSGNTIY
V gene: TRBV9; CDR3 length: 11; J gene: TRBJ2-1; D gene: .; CDR3 protein: ASSAYRDLRQF
V gene: TRBV6-5; CDR3 length: 12; J gene: TRBJ1-3; D gene: .; CDR3 protein: ASSTGDSGNTIY
V gene: TRBV27; CDR3 length: 11; J gene: TRBJ2-7; D gene: .; CDR3 protein: ASSLSLGTAKY
V gene: TRBV6-5; CDR3 length: 12; J gene: TRBJ1-1; D gene: .; CDR3 protein: ASSYNAGNTEAF
V gene: TRBV16; CDR3 length: 9; J gene: TRBJ2-1; D gene: .; CDR3 protein: ASSPYNEQF
V gene: TRBV10-3; CDR3 length: 11; J gene: TRBJ1-2; D gene: .; CDR3 protein: ATSQQGDYGYT
V gene: TRBV5-5; CDR3 length: 12; J gene: TRBJ2-7; D gene: .; CDR3 protein: ASSLATLIGEQY
V gene: TRBV5-1; CDR3 length: 12; J gene: TRBJ1-1; D gene: TRBD1; CDR3 protein: ASSWGQSDTEAF
V gene: TRBV11-2; CDR3 length: 10; J gene: TRBJ1-2; D gene: .; CDR3 protein: ASSLGIRAYT
V gene: TRBV18; CDR3 length: 13; J gene: TRBJ2-5; D gene: TRBD1; CDR3 protein: ASSPLTGVGETQY
V gene: TRBV7-2; CDR3 length: 14; J gene: TRBJ2-3; D gene: TRBD2; CDR3 protein: ASSTGTSGGTDTQY
V gene: TRBV4-1; CDR3 length: 13; J gene: TRBJ1-3; D gene: .; CDR3 protein: ASSYRDFSGNTIY
V gene: TRBV5-5; CDR3 length: 13; J gene: TRBJ2-1; D gene: .; CDR3 protein: ASSLNPPAYNEQF
V gene: TRBV7-2; CDR3 length: 12; J gene: TRBJ2-3; D gene: .; CDR3 protein: ASSLGYRTDTQY
V gene: TRBV11-1; CDR3 length: 12; J gene: TRBJ2-1; D gene: TRBD1; CDR3 protein: ASSFTGTGGEQF
V gene: TRBV6-5; CDR3 length: 14; J gene: TRBJ2-2; D gene: TRBD1; CDR3 protein: ASSWIQGAGTGELF
V gene: TRBV7-3; CDR3 length: 13; J gene: TRBJ2-5; D gene: .; CDR3 protein: ASSLTVSHGETQY
V gene: TRBV5-6; CDR3 length: 11; J gene: TRBJ1-2; D gene: .; CDR3 protein: ASRTGNVGGYT
V gene: TRBV7-9; CDR3 length: 13; J gene: TRBJ1-3; D gene: .; CDR3 protein: ASSLALGSGNTIY
V gene: TRBV6-6; CDR3 length: 10; J gene: TRBJ2-5; D gene: .; CDR3 protein: ASSGIAETQY
V gene: TRBV6-6; CDR3 length: 14; J gene: TRBJ1-4; D gene: TRBD1; CDR3 protein: ASSGGQGGTNEKLF
V gene: TRBV7-6; CDR3 length: 15; J gene: TRBJ1-6; D gene: TRBD1; CDR3 protein: ASSLAPSGQGHSPLH
V gene: TRBV7-2; CDR3 length: 11; J gene: TRBJ1-2; D gene: .; CDR3 protein: ASSLGPQDDYT
V gene: TRBV19; CDR3 length: 13; J gene: TRBJ2-3; D gene: TRBD2; CDR3 protein: ASKTSGGSTDTQY
V gene: TRBV30; CDR3 length: 12; J gene: TRBJ1-2; D gene: TRBD1; CDR3 protein: AWSARGDRVGYT
V gene: TRBV19; CDR3 length: 15; J gene: TRBJ2-1; D gene: TRBD2; CDR3 protein: ASSPPYSGVGANEQF